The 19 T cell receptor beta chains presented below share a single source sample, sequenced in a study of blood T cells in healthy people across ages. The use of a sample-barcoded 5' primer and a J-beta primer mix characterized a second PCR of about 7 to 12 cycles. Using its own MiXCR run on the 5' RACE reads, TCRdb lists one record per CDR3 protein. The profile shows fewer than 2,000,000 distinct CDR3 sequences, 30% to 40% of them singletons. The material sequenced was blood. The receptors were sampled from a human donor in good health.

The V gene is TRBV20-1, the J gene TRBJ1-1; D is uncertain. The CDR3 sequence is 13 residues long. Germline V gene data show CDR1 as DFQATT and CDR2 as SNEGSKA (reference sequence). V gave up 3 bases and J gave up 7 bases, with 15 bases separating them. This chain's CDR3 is CSASEAPAIEAFF. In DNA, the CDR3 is TGCAGTGCTAGTGAGGCACCTGCGATTGAAGCTTTCTTT.

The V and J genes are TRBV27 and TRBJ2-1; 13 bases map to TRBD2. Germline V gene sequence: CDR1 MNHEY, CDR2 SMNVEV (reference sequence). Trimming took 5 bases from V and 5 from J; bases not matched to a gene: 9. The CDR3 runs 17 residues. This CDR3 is CASSPRTSGGPNNEQFF. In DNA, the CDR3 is TGTGCCAGCAGTCCCCGGACTAGCGGGGGTCCAAACAATGAGCAGTTCTTC.

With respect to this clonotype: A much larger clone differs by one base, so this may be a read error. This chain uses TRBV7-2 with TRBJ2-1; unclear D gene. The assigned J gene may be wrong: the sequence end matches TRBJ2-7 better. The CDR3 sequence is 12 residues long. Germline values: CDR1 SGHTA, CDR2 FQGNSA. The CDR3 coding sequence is TGTGCCAGCAGCTTTTTCTACAATGAGCAGTACTTC. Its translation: CASSFFYNEQYF.

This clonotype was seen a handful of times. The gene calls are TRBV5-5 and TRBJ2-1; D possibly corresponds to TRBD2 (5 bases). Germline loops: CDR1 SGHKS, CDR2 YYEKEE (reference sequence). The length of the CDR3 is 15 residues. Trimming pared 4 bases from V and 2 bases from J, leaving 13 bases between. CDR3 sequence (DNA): TGTGCCAGCAGCCACCCTTCCGGGGCCTACAATGAGCAGTTCTTC. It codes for CASSHPSGAYNEQFF.

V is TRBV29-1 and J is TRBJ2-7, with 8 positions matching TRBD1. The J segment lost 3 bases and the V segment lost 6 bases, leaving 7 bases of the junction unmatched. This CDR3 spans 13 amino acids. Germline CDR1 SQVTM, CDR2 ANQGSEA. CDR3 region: CSVRTGSIYEQYF. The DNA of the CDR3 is TGCAGCGTCCGGACAGGGAGCATCTACGAGCAGTACTTC.

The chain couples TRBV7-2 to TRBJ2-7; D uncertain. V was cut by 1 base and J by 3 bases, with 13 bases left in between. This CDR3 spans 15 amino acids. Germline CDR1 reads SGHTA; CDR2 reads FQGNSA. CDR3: CASSLGSYTDYEQYF. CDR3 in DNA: TGTGCCAGCAGCTTAGGGTCGTACACCGACTACGAGCAGTACTTC.

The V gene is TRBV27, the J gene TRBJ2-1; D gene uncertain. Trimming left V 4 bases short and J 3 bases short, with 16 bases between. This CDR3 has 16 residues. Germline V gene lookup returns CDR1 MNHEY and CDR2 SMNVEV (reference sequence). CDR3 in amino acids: CASSYSIPISYNEQFF. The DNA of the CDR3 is TGTGCCAGCAGTTACAGCATCCCAATCAGCTACAATGAGCAGTTCTTC.

CDR3 nucleotides: TGTGCCTGGAGTAGGGGCCAGGATAACTATGGCTACACCTTC. Amino acids: CAWSRGQDNYGYTF. The chain carries TRBV30 and TRBJ1-2, with D possibly matching TRBD1 (5 bases). The CDR3 runs 14 residues. The germline V and J ends were trimmed by 2 bases and 1 base, with 11 bases remaining between them. Germline loops: CDR1 GTSNPN, CDR2 SVGIG (reference sequence).

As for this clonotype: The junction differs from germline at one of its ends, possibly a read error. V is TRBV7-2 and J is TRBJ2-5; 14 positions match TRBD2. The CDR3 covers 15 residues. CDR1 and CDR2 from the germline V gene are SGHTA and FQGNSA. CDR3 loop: CASSLEGLAGEAQCF. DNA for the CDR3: TGTGCCAGCAGCTTAGAGGGACTAGCGGGGGAGGCCCAGTGCTTC.

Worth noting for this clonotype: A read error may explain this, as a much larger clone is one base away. CDR3 sequence: CASSLGPPRGLTGTQYF. The CDR3 DNA reads TGTGCCAGCAGCTTAGGTCCTCCCAGGGGACTCACAGGTACGCAGTATTTT. The chain uses TRBV7-2 and TRBJ2-3; possibly TRBD1 or TRBD2 for D (6 bases each). Germline V gene data show CDR1 as SGHTA and CDR2 as FQGNSA. The CDR3 consists of 17 residues.

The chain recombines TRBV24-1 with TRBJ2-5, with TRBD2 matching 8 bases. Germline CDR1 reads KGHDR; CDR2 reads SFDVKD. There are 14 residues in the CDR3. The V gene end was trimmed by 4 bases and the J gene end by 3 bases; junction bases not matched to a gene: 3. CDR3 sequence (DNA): TGTGCCACCAGTGAGCCGGGAGGGGAAGAGACCCAGTACTTC. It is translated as CATSEPGGEETQYF.

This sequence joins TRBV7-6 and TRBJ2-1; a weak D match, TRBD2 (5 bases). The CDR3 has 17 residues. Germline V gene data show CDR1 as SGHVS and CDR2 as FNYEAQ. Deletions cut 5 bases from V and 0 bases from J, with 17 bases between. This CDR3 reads CASSPSGRVSSYNEQFF. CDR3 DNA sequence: TGTGCCAGCAGCCCGAGCGGTCGGGTCAGCTCCTACAATGAGCAGTTCTTC.

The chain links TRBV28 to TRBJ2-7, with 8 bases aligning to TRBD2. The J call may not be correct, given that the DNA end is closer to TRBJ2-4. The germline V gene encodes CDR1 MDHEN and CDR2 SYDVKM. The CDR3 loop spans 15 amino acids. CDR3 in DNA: TGTGCCAGCAGTTTGGCGTTAGCGGGGAAAAACATTCAGTACTTC. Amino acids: CASSLALAGKNIQYF.

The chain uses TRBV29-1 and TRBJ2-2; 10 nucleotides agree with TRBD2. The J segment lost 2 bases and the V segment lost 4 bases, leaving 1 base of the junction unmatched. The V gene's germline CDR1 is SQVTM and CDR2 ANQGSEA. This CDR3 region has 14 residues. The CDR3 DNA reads TGCAGCGTTGCTAGCGGGGGTAACACCGGGGAGCTGTTTTTT. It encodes CSVASGGNTGELFF.

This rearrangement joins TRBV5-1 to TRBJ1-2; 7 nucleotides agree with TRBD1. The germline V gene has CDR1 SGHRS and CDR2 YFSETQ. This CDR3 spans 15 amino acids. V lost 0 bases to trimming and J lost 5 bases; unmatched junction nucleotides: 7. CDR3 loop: CASSLAQEGAYGYTF. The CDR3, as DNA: TGCGCCAGCAGCTTGGCCCAGGAGGGGGCTTATGGCTACACCTTC.

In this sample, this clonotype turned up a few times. CDR3 bases: TGCGCCAGCAGCCAACGACAGATTCTTTTTGCTTTCTTT. Its protein is CASSQRQILFAFF. The chain combines TRBV4-1 with TRBJ1-1, with D possibly TRBD1 on 5 matching bases. The CDR3 totals 13 residues. V gave up 2 bases and J gave up 11 bases, with 15 bases separating them. Germline values: CDR1 MGHRA, CDR2 YSYEKL.

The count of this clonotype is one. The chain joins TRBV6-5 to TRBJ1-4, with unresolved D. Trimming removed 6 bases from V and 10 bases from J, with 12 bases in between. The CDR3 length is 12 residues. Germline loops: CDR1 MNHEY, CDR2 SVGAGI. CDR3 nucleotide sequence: TGTGCCAGCAGCCCCCTCGAGGGAAAACTGTTTTTT. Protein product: CASSPLEGKLFF.

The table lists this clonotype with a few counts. The DNA for the CDR3 is TGTGCCAGCAGCCGCCTTCCGGGGGACTATAATTCACCCCTCCACTTT. This gives the protein CASSRLPGDYNSPLHF. The chain links TRBV6-5 to TRBJ1-6, with a weak D call TRBD1 (5 bases). The CDR3 sequence is 16 residues long. V lost 6 bases to trimming and J lost 3 bases, with 15 bases between them. Germline V gene sequence: CDR1 MNHEY, CDR2 SVGAGI.

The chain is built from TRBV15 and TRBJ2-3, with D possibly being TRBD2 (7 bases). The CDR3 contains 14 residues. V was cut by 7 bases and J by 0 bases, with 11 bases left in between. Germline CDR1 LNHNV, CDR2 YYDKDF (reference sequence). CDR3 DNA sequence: TGTGCCACCACGAAGGGGGGGAGCACAGATACGCAGTATTTT. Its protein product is CATTKGGSTDTQYF.